This is a list of T cell receptor beta chains from one sample in a study of CXCR3-negative and CXCR3-positive naive CD8 T cells. Reprocessing the 5' RACE reads, TCRdb reports a single entry for every CDR3 protein and omits DNA. This sample's clone table lists approximately 98,000 distinct CDR3 sequences. Sample: naive CXCR3+ CD8+ T cells from blood. Receptors were obtained from a human donor in good health. Some clones in this sample may be carry-over from other donors' samples. CDR3s include the opening cysteine and the closing phenylalanine or tryptophan.

j_call | v_call | cdr3_aa
TRBJ2-5 | TRBV6-2/TRBV6-3 | CASSQILAARETQYF
TRBJ2-7 | TRBV28 | CASSPNPTTYEQYF
TRBJ1-1 | TRBV7-2 | CASSPGPWNAEAFF
TRBJ2-6 | TRBV4-3 | CASSQLEGTGANVLTF
TRBJ2-7 | TRBV11-1 | CASSYSLSYEQYF
TRBJ2-3 | TRBV7-6 | CASTRPRTGGSSTDTQYF
TRBJ2-7 | TRBV25-1 | CASSDSYRAAPSYEQYF
TRBJ1-5 | TRBV5-5 | CASSLGIRGPQPQHF
TRBJ2-1 | TRBV14 | CASSHQTSLAGAGYEQFF
TRBJ2-7 | TRBV10-3 | CAIRMTDSYEQYF
TRBJ2-1 | TRBV5-1 | CASREGGNEYNEQFF
TRBJ2-3 | TRBV4-3 | CASSQDGIGPSTDTQYF
TRBJ2-1 | TRBV6-2/TRBV6-3 | CASSELADLYNEQFF
TRBJ2-7 | TRBV6-2/TRBV6-3 | CASSRGTGDLYEQYF
TRBJ2-3 | TRBV9 | CASSGGSGGPTGDTQYF
TRBJ2-3 | TRBV7-9 | CASSAGLQVPDTQYF
TRBJ2-2 | TRBV6-4 | CASSDSGGSGELFF
TRBJ2-3 | TRBV12-3/TRBV12-4 | CAIPLGGPGDTQYF
TRBJ1-2 | TRBV5-4 | CASSLSLHVTF
TRBJ2-1 | TRBV5-1 | CASSLTENWGLYEQFF
TRBJ2-5 | TRBV27 | CASSLSKGNQYF
TRBJ1-1 | TRBV7-6 | CASSSLLRDPLMNTEAFF
TRBJ2-1 | TRBV4-2 | CASSQDPPPGASYNEQFF
TRBJ2-5 | TRBV19 | CASSIVQGAGETQYF
TRBJ2-3 | TRBV7-9 | CASSFPIPPADTQYF
TRBJ2-7 | TRBV28 | CASPWGQVGKQYF
TRBJ2-1 | TRBV3-1 | CASSESGLAVLSEQFF
TRBJ2-2 | TRBV20-1 | CSASDREVNTGELFF
TRBJ2-7 | TRBV7-9 | CASSFSQGPYEQYF
TRBJ1-1 | TRBV6-4 | CASSPTDGRTEAFF
TRBJ1-3 | TRBV7-2 | CASSLGGRNTIYF
TRBJ1-2 | TRBV7-9 | CASSPPAWEIDGYTF
TRBJ2-3 | TRBV7-9 | CASSLVGTSGAPDTQYF
TRBJ2-1 | TRBV21-1 | CASSFLLGDRLYNEQFF
TRBJ2-1 | TRBV7-8 | CASSLVAKEQFF
TRBJ2-6 | TRBV9 | CASSVARGANVLTF
TRBJ2-1 | TRBV29-1 | CSVEEPRGVPYNEQFF
TRBJ2-7 | TRBV9 | CASSGAGDTYEQYF
TRBJ1-4 | TRBV7-9 | CASSLVQRIQENEKLFF
TRBJ1-6 | TRBV20-1 | CSARDRGLPLPYNSPLHF
TRBJ2-2 | TRBV12-3/TRBV12-4 | CASRPGQGNTGELFF
TRBJ2-1 | TRBV4-1 | CASSQTTGNEQFF
TRBJ1-2 | TRBV14 | CASSQYGHYPGKF
TRBJ2-1 | TRBV5-1 | CASSFTGVYNEQFF
TRBJ2-7 | TRBV28 | CASSYRGRSSYEQYF
TRBJ1-1 | TRBV5-1 | CASSFVEGTEAFF
TRBJ2-3 | TRBV7-8 | CASSQTTGGTDTQYF
TRBJ1-4 | TRBV27 | CASSLSGPIGEKLFF
TRBJ2-1 | TRBV19 | CASSTQGYNEQFF